These T cell receptor beta chains were read from a single sample in a study of monozygotic twins with cystic fibrosis. TCRdb's table, derived via immunoSEQ multiplex PCR, lists solely in-frame clones and lacks some. The sample lists roughly 28,000 clones; around 85% were seen once. Material: blood. These receptors all come from a girl aged 2-10 years with cystic fibrosis. Each CDR3 is given with its conserved first and last residue. A D gene is named only where the DNA matches it firmly. Only some rows state a clone size, as once, few, many or a class for expanded clones.

v_call: TRBV30; clone_size: -; d_call: -; j_call: TRBJ2-3; cdr3_aa: CAWSRDTQYF; cdr3_nt: TGTGCCTGGAGTAGGGATACGCAGTATTTT
v_call: TRBV11-2; clone_size: -; d_call: -; j_call: TRBJ1-2; cdr3_aa: CASSLKADGGYTF; cdr3_nt: TGTGCCAGCAGCTTAAAGGCCGATGGTGGCTACACCTTC
v_call: TRBV2; clone_size: few; d_call: TRBD1; j_call: TRBJ2-7; cdr3_aa: CASSGDSPHEQYF; cdr3_nt: TGTGCCAGCAGTGGGGACAGTCCCCACGAGCAGTACTTC
v_call: TRBV5-4; clone_size: -; d_call: -; j_call: TRBJ1-2; cdr3_aa: CASSLPEHTGRHGYTF; cdr3_nt: TGTGCCAGCAGCTTGCCGGAACACACGGGGCGGCATGGCTACACCTTC
v_call: TRBV30; clone_size: -; d_call: -; j_call: TRBJ1-3; cdr3_aa: CAWSKWGGTGNTIYF; cdr3_nt: TGTGCCTGGTCAAAGTGGGGTGGAACTGGAAACACCATATATTTT
v_call: TRBV19; clone_size: -; d_call: -; j_call: TRBJ1-5; cdr3_aa: CASKRDTRIVSNQPQHF; cdr3_nt: TGTGCCAGTAAACGGGACACCCGGATCGTTAGCAATCAGCCCCAGCATTTT
v_call: TRBV9; clone_size: -; d_call: -; j_call: TRBJ1-2; cdr3_aa: CASSVRRGGDYGYTF; cdr3_nt: TGTGCCAGCAGCGTACGCCGGGGTGGGGACTATGGCTACACCTTC
v_call: TRBV2; clone_size: -; d_call: TRBD1; j_call: TRBJ1-1; cdr3_aa: CASSERSGGRTEAFF; cdr3_nt: TGTGCCAGCAGTGAACGTTCAGGGGGCCGAACTGAAGCTTTCTTT
v_call: TRBV18; clone_size: -; d_call: -; j_call: TRBJ2-3; cdr3_aa: CASSPPAVTDTQYF; cdr3_nt: TGTGCCAGCTCACCACCCGCAGTCACAGATACGCAGTATTTT
v_call: TRBV5-4; clone_size: -; d_call: TRBD1; j_call: TRBJ1-1; cdr3_aa: CASSLPTGANTEAFF; cdr3_nt: TGTGCCAGCAGCTTACCGACAGGGGCGAACACTGAAGCTTTCTTT
v_call: TRBV6-5; clone_size: -; d_call: -; j_call: TRBJ1-4; cdr3_aa: CASSYSGAVIEKLFF; cdr3_nt: TGTGCCAGCAGTTACTCGGGGGCAGTTATTGAAAAACTGTTTTTT
v_call: TRBV9; clone_size: -; d_call: TRBD2; j_call: TRBJ2-7; cdr3_aa: CASSGGLAVNYEQYF; cdr3_nt: TGTGCCAGCAGCGGGGGACTAGCGGTCAACTACGAGCAGTACTTC
v_call: TRBV4-1; clone_size: -; d_call: -; j_call: TRBJ1-6; cdr3_aa: CASSQGAGVYNSPLHF; cdr3_nt: TGCGCCAGCAGCCAAGGGGCAGGGGTATATAATTCACCCCTCCACTTT
v_call: TRBV7-9; clone_size: -; d_call: -; j_call: TRBJ2-2; cdr3_aa: CASSLGIRLSTGELFF; cdr3_nt: TGTGCCAGCAGCTTAGGGATCCGACTCTCCACCGGGGAGCTGTTTTTT
v_call: TRBV30; clone_size: few; d_call: TRBD1; j_call: TRBJ1-6; cdr3_aa: CAWGADRGRSPLHF; cdr3_nt: TGTGCCTGGGGCGCCGACAGGGGGCGTTCACCCCTCCACTTT
v_call: TRBV27; clone_size: -; d_call: -; j_call: TRBJ1-2; cdr3_aa: CASSLLGPAANYGYTF; cdr3_nt: TGTGCCAGCAGTTTATTGGGCCCGGCGGCTAACTATGGCTACACCTTC
v_call: TRBV5-4; clone_size: few; d_call: -; j_call: TRBJ2-2; cdr3_aa: CASSLVSLGELFF; cdr3_nt: TGTGCCAGCAGCTTGGTTAGCCTCGGGGAGCTGTTTTTT
v_call: TRBV27; clone_size: few; d_call: -; j_call: TRBJ1-6; cdr3_aa: CASRRQVAYYNSPLHF; cdr3_nt: TGTGCCAGCAGACGACAGGTAGCCTACTATAATTCACCCCTCCACTTT
v_call: TRBV7-8; clone_size: -; d_call: TRBD1; j_call: TRBJ1-2; cdr3_aa: CASSYLRTGPKDYGYTF; cdr3_nt: TGTGCCAGCAGCTACCTAAGGACAGGGCCTAAGGACTATGGCTACACCTTC
v_call: TRBV2; clone_size: once; d_call: -; j_call: TRBJ1-2; cdr3_aa: CASYFTTQGVNYGYTF; cdr3_nt: TGTGCCAGCTATTTCACGACACAGGGTGTCAACTATGGCTACACCTTC
v_call: TRBV11-2; clone_size: -; d_call: -; j_call: TRBJ1-2; cdr3_aa: CASSLDEDTPYGYTF; cdr3_nt: TGTGCCAGCAGCTTAGATGAGGACACACCCTATGGCTACACCTTC
v_call: TRBV4-2; clone_size: -; d_call: TRBD2; j_call: TRBJ2-2; cdr3_aa: CASSPQRGRATGELFF; cdr3_nt: TGTGCCAGCAGCCCCCAGCGCGGGAGGGCCACCGGGGAGCTGTTTTTT
v_call: TRBV30; clone_size: -; d_call: -; j_call: TRBJ2-3; cdr3_aa: CAWSRDSGNTQYF; cdr3_nt: TGTGCCTGGAGTCGAGATAGCGGAAATACGCAGTATTTT
v_call: TRBV7-2; clone_size: -; d_call: TRBD2; j_call: TRBJ2-2; cdr3_aa: CASSPRLAGGLTAGELFF; cdr3_nt: TGTGCCAGCAGCCCCAGACTAGCGGGAGGCTTAACAGCCGGGGAGCTGTTTTTT
v_call: TRBV2; clone_size: -; d_call: -; j_call: TRBJ1-2; cdr3_aa: CASRTGTGLNYGYTF; cdr3_nt: TGTGCCAGCAGGACTGGAACAGGGCTAAACTATGGCTACACCTTC
v_call: TRBV30; clone_size: once; d_call: -; j_call: TRBJ2-1; cdr3_aa: CVWSVQVRSNEQFF; cdr3_nt: TGTGTCTGGAGTGTACAGGTACGGAGCAATGAGCAGTTCTTC
v_call: TRBV6-1; clone_size: -; d_call: TRBD1; j_call: TRBJ2-7; cdr3_aa: CASKTGTGDYEQYF; cdr3_nt: TGTGCCAGCAAGACCGGGACAGGGGACTACGAGCAGTACTTC
v_call: TRBV6-5; clone_size: -; d_call: -; j_call: TRBJ2-7; cdr3_aa: CASEQQGSYEQYF; cdr3_nt: TGTGCCAGCGAGCAACAGGGATCCTACGAGCAGTACTTC
v_call: TRBV6-5; clone_size: -; d_call: -; j_call: TRBJ1-1; cdr3_aa: CASSYGTLLNTEAFF; cdr3_nt: TGTGCCAGCAGTTATGGGACACTTCTTAACACTGAAGCTTTCTTT
v_call: TRBV11-2; clone_size: -; d_call: -; j_call: TRBJ1-1; cdr3_aa: CASSPLSEAFF; cdr3_nt: TGTGCCAGCAGCCCGTTATCTGAAGCTTTCTTT
v_call: TRBV6-5; clone_size: few; d_call: -; j_call: TRBJ1-2; cdr3_aa: CASSYTTQAGGYTF; cdr3_nt: TGTGCCAGCAGTTACACCACGCAGGCCGGTGGCTACACCTTC
v_call: TRBV30; clone_size: -; d_call: -; j_call: TRBJ2-3; cdr3_aa: CAWSVGGADTQYF; cdr3_nt: TGTGCCTGGAGTGTAGGGGGGGCAGATACGCAGTATTTT
v_call: TRBV5-5; clone_size: -; d_call: -; j_call: TRBJ2-5; cdr3_aa: CASSSKGQTQETQYF; cdr3_nt: TGTGCCAGCAGCTCAAAAGGACAGACCCAAGAGACCCAGTACTTC
v_call: TRBV7-2; clone_size: -; d_call: -; j_call: TRBJ1-4; cdr3_aa: CASSLEVRQEKLFF; cdr3_nt: TGTGCCAGCAGCTTGGAGGTCCGACAGGAAAAACTGTTTTTT
v_call: TRBV5-6; clone_size: few; d_call: -; j_call: TRBJ1-5; cdr3_aa: CASSFSERDQPQHF; cdr3_nt: TGTGCCAGCAGCTTCTCAGAGAGGGATCAGCCCCAGCATTTT
v_call: TRBV6-1; clone_size: -; d_call: -; j_call: TRBJ1-5; cdr3_aa: CASTDGPGGNQPQHF; cdr3_nt: TGTGCCAGCACCGACGGCCCCGGGGGCAATCAGCCCCAGCATTTT
v_call: TRBV5-5; clone_size: -; d_call: TRBD1; j_call: TRBJ2-7; cdr3_aa: CASSLPGTGDYEQYF; cdr3_nt: TGTGCCAGCAGCTTGCCGGGGACAGGAGACTACGAGCAGTACTTC
v_call: TRBV4-1; clone_size: -; d_call: TRBD1; j_call: TRBJ1-1; cdr3_aa: CASSQPRDRGTEAFF; cdr3_nt: TGCGCCAGCAGCCAGCCCCGGGACAGGGGCACTGAAGCTTTCTTT
v_call: TRBV5-4; clone_size: few; d_call: -; j_call: TRBJ1-6; cdr3_aa: CATNGRDSPLHF; cdr3_nt: TGTGCCACCAACGGCAGGGATTCACCCCTCCACTTT
v_call: TRBV10-3; clone_size: -; d_call: -; j_call: TRBJ1-5; cdr3_aa: CAISGEYSNQPQHF; cdr3_nt: TGTGCCATCAGTGGTGAGTATAGCAATCAGCCCCAGCATTTT
v_call: TRBV6-1; clone_size: once; d_call: TRBD1; j_call: TRBJ2-7; cdr3_aa: CASSRDRAAYEQYF; cdr3_nt: TGTGCCAGCAGTCGGGACAGGGCGGCCTACGAGCAGTACTTC
v_call: TRBV2; clone_size: -; d_call: -; j_call: TRBJ2-7; cdr3_aa: CASSDGRYTYEQYF; cdr3_nt: TGTGCCAGCAGTGATGGGCGGTATACCTACGAGCAGTACTTC
v_call: TRBV7-3; clone_size: few; d_call: -; j_call: TRBJ2-3; cdr3_aa: CASSPQRPTDTQYF; cdr3_nt: TGTGCCAGCAGCCCCCAACGGCCCACAGATACGCAGTATTTT
v_call: TRBV5-5; clone_size: -; d_call: TRBD2; j_call: TRBJ2-7; cdr3_aa: CASSLYGTSDYEQYF; cdr3_nt: TGTGCCAGCAGCTTATACGGGACTAGCGACTACGAGCAGTACTTC
v_call: TRBV5-5; clone_size: -; d_call: TRBD1; j_call: TRBJ1-1; cdr3_aa: CASSWDRGNTEAFF; cdr3_nt: TGTGCCAGCAGCTGGGACAGGGGTAACACTGAAGCTTTCTTT
v_call: TRBV30; clone_size: -; d_call: TRBD2; j_call: TRBJ2-1; cdr3_aa: CAWSRLATYNEQFF; cdr3_nt: TGTGCCTGGAGTCGACTAGCCACCTACAATGAGCAGTTCTTC
v_call: TRBV10-1; clone_size: -; d_call: -; j_call: TRBJ2-2; cdr3_aa: CASSGRLTGELFF; cdr3_nt: TGCGCCAGCAGTGGGAGACTCACCGGGGAGCTGTTTTTT
v_call: TRBV14; clone_size: -; d_call: TRBD2; j_call: TRBJ2-7; cdr3_aa: CASSQAGTRGKSYEQYF; cdr3_nt: TGTGCCAGCAGCCAAGCCGGGACTAGGGGGAAATCCTACGAGCAGTACTTC
v_call: TRBV27; clone_size: -; d_call: -; j_call: TRBJ1-5; cdr3_aa: CASSLVANQPQHF; cdr3_nt: TGTGCCAGCAGTTTAGTAGCGAATCAGCCCCAGCATTTT
v_call: TRBV7-2; clone_size: few; d_call: -; j_call: TRBJ1-6; cdr3_aa: CASSLGLASYNSPLHF; cdr3_nt: TGTGCCAGCAGCTTAGGTTTGGCCTCCTATAATTCACCCCTCCACTTT
v_call: TRBV18; clone_size: -; d_call: -; j_call: TRBJ1-5; cdr3_aa: CASSPTVDQPQHF; cdr3_nt: TGTGCCAGCTCACCCACAGTTGATCAGCCCCAGCATTTT
v_call: TRBV6-5; clone_size: -; d_call: -; j_call: TRBJ2-7; cdr3_aa: CASSYSLQGYEQYF; cdr3_nt: TGTGCCAGCAGTTACTCATTACAGGGCTACGAGCAGTACTTC
v_call: TRBV25-1; clone_size: -; d_call: -; j_call: TRBJ1-5; cdr3_aa: CASSGPWGNQPQHF; cdr3_nt: TGTGCCAGCAGCGGACCCTGGGGCAATCAGCCCCAGCATTTT
v_call: TRBV30; clone_size: -; d_call: -; j_call: TRBJ1-2; cdr3_aa: CAWSVTGRNYGYTF; cdr3_nt: TGTGCCTGGAGTGTGACAGGAAGAAACTATGGCTACACCTTC
v_call: TRBV18; clone_size: -; d_call: -; j_call: TRBJ2-1; cdr3_aa: CASSPDREGYNEQFF; cdr3_nt: TGTGCCAGCTCCCCGGACAGGGAGGGCTACAATGAGCAGTTCTTC
v_call: TRBV30; clone_size: -; d_call: -; j_call: TRBJ1-1; cdr3_aa: CAWSRLGVNTEAFF; cdr3_nt: TGTGCCTGGAGTAGGCTGGGGGTGAACACTGAAGCTTTCTTT
v_call: TRBV19; clone_size: -; d_call: -; j_call: TRBJ2-1; cdr3_aa: CASSSIGPHNEQFF; cdr3_nt: TGTGCCAGTTCGAGTATCGGCCCCCACAATGAGCAGTTCTTC